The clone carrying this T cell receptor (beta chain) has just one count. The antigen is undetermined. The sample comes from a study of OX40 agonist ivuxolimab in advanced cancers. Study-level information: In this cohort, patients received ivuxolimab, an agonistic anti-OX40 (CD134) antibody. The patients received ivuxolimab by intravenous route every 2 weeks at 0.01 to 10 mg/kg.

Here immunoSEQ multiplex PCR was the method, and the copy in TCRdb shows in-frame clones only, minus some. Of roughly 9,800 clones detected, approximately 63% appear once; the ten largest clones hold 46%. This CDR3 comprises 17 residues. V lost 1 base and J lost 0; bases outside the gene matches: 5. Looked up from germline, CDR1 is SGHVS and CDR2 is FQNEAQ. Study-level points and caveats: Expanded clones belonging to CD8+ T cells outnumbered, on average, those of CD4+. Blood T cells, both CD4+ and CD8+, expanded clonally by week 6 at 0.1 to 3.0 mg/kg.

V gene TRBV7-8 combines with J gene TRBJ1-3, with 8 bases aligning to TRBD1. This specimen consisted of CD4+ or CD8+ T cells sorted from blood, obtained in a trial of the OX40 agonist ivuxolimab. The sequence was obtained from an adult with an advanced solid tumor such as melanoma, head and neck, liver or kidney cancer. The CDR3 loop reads CASSLGIGTGSGNTIYF. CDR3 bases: TGTGCCAGCAGCTTAGGAATAGGGACAGGCTCTGGAAACACCATATATTTT.